The 12 T cell receptor beta chains listed next were all sequenced from one sample in a study of blood T cells in healthy people across ages. Primed by a sample-barcoded 5' primer and a J-beta primer mix, a second PCR proceeded for roughly 6 to 12 cycles. TCRdb called the 5' RACE reads again in MiXCR, with one record for every CDR3 protein. The sample yields more than 650,000 distinct CDR3 sequences, about 55% seen once. Specimen: blood. The receptors here all came from a man of 80 years or more in good health.

Concerning this clonotype: Mismatch with germline at one junction end may stem from a read error. The genes are TRBV12-3 or TRBV12-4 and TRBJ1-5, with TRBD1 matching over 10 bases. CDR3 length equals 16 residues. The CDR3 here is CASSHRDRGGNRPQHF. The CDR3 bases are TGTGCCAGCAGTCACCGGGACAGGGGAGGCAATCGGCCCCAGCATTTT.

This clonotype was counted only a few times. The gene calls are TRBV15 and TRBJ2-3; 9 bases fit TRBD1. The trim removed 3 bases at V and 14 bases at J, leaving 21 bases unmatched. CDR3 length: 17 residues. Germline assignment: CDR1 LNHNV and CDR2 YYDKDF (reference sequence). The CDR3 loop is CATSSGLGQGLHRYAYF. CDR3 bases: TGTGCCACCAGCAGCGGATTGGGACAGGGCCTCCACAGATACGCGTATTTT.

V gene TRBV27 combines with J gene TRBJ2-3; no definite D call. The length of the CDR3 is 12 residues. V was trimmed by 6 bases and J by 14 bases, leaving 18 bases between them. Germline assignment: CDR1 MNHEY and CDR2 SMNVEV (reference sequence). CDR3 sequence: CASRDSGRYVYF. CDR3 DNA sequence: TGTGCCAGCAGAGATTCGGGCAGATACGTGTATTTT.

The chain is built from TRBV7-2 and TRBJ2-2, with 7 bases that match TRBD2. The CDR3 consists of 17 residues. V lost 0 bases to trimming and J lost 1 base; unmatched junction nucleotides: 5. Germline loops: CDR1 SGHTA, CDR2 FQGNSA. For the CDR3, the DNA is TGTGCCAGCAGCTTAGCGCGGGAGCTATTGAACACCGGGGAGCTGTTTTTT. Translated, it gives CASSLARELLNTGELFF.

V gene TRBV5-1 combines with J gene TRBJ1-4; D unresolved. The CDR3 contains 14 residues. The germline gives CDR1 SGHRS, CDR2 YFSETQ. Trimming shortened V by 0 bases and J by 4 bases, and 7 bases separated the two germline ends. The CDR3 region is CASSLELNNEKLFF. CDR3 DNA sequence: TGCGCCAGCAGCTTGGAGCTCAATAATGAAAAACTGTTTTTT. The whole variable domain, filled in from reference TRBV5-1 and TRBJ1-4, reads KAGVTQTPRYLIKTRGQQVTLSCSPISGHRSVSWYQQTPGQGLQFLFEYFSETQRNKGNFPGRFSGRQFSNSRSEMNVSTLELGDSALYLCASSLELNNEKLFFGSGTQLSVL.

This clonotype came up a few times. This sequence joins TRBV28 and TRBJ2-1; the match to TRBD1 covers 9 bases. Losses at the gene ends were 5 bases for V and 3 bases for J; bases not matched to a gene: 11. Germline V lookup: CDR1 MDHEN, CDR2 SYDVKM. The CDR3 has 17 residues. The CDR3 DNA sequence: TGTGCCAGCAGTCCCGGGACAGGGTTCCCCGGCTACAATGAGCAGTTCTTC. Translating it yields CASSPGTGFPGYNEQFF.

A remark on this clonotype: This sequence may be a read error, since a much larger clone differs from it by one base. The chain is built from TRBV6-1 and TRBJ2-1; D is uncertain. The DNA matches TRBJ2-7 better at its end, which makes the J call doubtful. Germline values: CDR1 MNHNS, CDR2 SASEGT. There are 15 residues in the CDR3. CDR3 amino acids: CASSEQAAAYNEQYF. The CDR3 nucleotides read TGTGCCAGCAGTGAACAGGCGGCCGCGTACAATGAGCAGTACTTC.

This rearrangement joins TRBV29-1 to TRBJ2-7; D is tentatively TRBD1 or TRBD2 (5 bases each). Germline CDR1 SQVTM, CDR2 ANQGSEA. The CDR3 extends over 12 amino acids. V lost 8 bases to trimming and J lost 7 bases, with 18 bases between them. CDR3 region: CSPLGVNNEQYF. DNA for the CDR3: TGCAGCCCCCTGGGGGTCAACAATGAGCAGTACTTC.

The J gene is TRBJ2-3, the V gene TRBV11-2; the match to TRBD2 covers 10 bases. The CDR3 is made up of 17 amino acids. The germline V gene has CDR1 SGHAT and CDR2 FQNNGV. The trim removed 4 bases at V and 0 bases at J, leaving 7 bases unmatched. The CDR3 DNA reads TGTGCCAGCAGCTCAGGGGGGACTAGCGCGAGCACAGATACGCAGTATTTT. Translated: CASSSGGTSASTDTQYF.

This clonotype showed up just a few times. The chain links TRBV25-1 to TRBJ1-1; the D gene is possibly TRBD1 (5 bases). V lost 6 bases, J lost 4 bases, and 15 bases lay in between. This CDR3 contains 14 residues. The germline CDR1 and CDR2 sequences are MGHDK and SYGVNS. This chain's CDR3 is CASSPTRGGTEAFF. The CDR3 nucleotides are TGTGCCAGCAGCCCGACCCGGGGGGGCACTGAAGCTTTCTTT.

This clonotype was seen just once. This chain connects TRBV5-5 to TRBJ1-1, with a tentative D call TRBD1 (5 bases). The V gene's germline CDR1 is SGHKS and CDR2 YYEKEE (reference sequence). Trimming took off 4 bases at V and 1 base at J, with 11 bases between the two ends. There are 14 residues in the CDR3. The CDR3 bases are TGTGCCAGCAGCACAAAGACAGAGAACACTGAAGCTTTCTTT. Residues: CASSTKTENTEAFF.

The chain is built from TRBV7-9 and TRBJ2-7, with D possibly matching TRBD2 (6 bases). The CDR3 consists of 12 residues. The germline CDR1 and CDR2 sequences are SEHNR and FQNEAQ (reference sequence). V was cut by 3 bases and J by 7 bases, with 10 bases left in between. The CDR3 DNA reads TGTGCCAGCAGCTTCGGGGGAGCAGAGCAGTACTTC. It codes for CASSFGGAEQYF.